Listed here are 25 T cell receptor beta chains from one sample, sequenced in a study of control samples from healthy donors and cancer patients. TCRdb's copy holds only in-frame clones and misses some; the assay was immunoSEQ multiplex PCR. Seen here are about 410,000 clones, around nine tenths observed once, and the top ten hold more than 6%. Sequences were obtained from PBMCs. All receptors come from a middle-aged man with head and neck cancer.

This chain links TRBV9 with TRBJ1-6; a weak D match, TRBD1 (6 bases). V shed 0 bases and J shed 9 bases, with 10 bases lying between them. Germline V gives CDR1 SGDLS, CDR2 YYNGEE. This CDR3 is 14 amino acids long. CDR3 residues: CASSVEGGGSPLHF. For the CDR3, the DNA is TGTGCCAGCAGCGTAGAGGGAGGGGGTTCACCCCTCCACTTT.

For the CDR3, the DNA is TGCAGTGCTAGTGGGCAACCCAATGAAAAACTGTTTTTT. It specifies CSASGQPNEKLFF. The chain employs TRBV20-1 and TRBJ1-4; no firm D call. The CDR3 spans 13 residues. V lost 3 bases to trimming and J lost 5 bases, with 10 bases between them. Germline V gives CDR1 DFQATT, CDR2 SNEGSKA (reference sequence).

This clone was seen once. The chain carries TRBV7-2 and TRBJ1-5; maybe TRBD1 (5 bases). CDR1 and CDR2 (germline): SGHTA, FQGNSA. Deletions cut 3 bases from V and 4 bases from J, with 13 bases between. The CDR3 has 15 amino acids. The CDR3 DNA reads TGTGCCAGCAGCTTCGGGACGGTACTAAATCAGCCCCAGCATTTT. Amino acid sequence: CASSFGTVLNQPQHF.

The gene calls are TRBV5-1 and TRBJ2-7, with TRBD1 matching over 8 bases. This CDR3 region has 14 residues. Germline values: CDR1 SGHRS, CDR2 YFSETQ. V shed 4 bases and J 2 bases; nucleotides not matched to a gene: 5. CDR3 loop: CASSIGQGPYEQYF. DNA of the CDR3: TGCGCCAGCAGCATCGGACAGGGCCCCTACGAGCAGTACTTC.

The genes are TRBV6-1 and TRBJ1-5; D not resolved. V dropped 0 bases and J dropped 5 bases, with 14 bases sitting between them. The CDR3 is 16 residues long. Germline values: CDR1 MNHNS, CDR2 SASEGT. The CDR3 DNA follows: TGTGCCAGCAGTGAAGCGGCGGGGTCTCCTTATCAGCCCCAGCATTTT. Translated, it gives CASSEAAGSPYQPQHF.

This chain connects TRBV19 to TRBJ1-1; 7 nucleotides line up with TRBD1. This CDR3 is 14 amino acids long. V was pared by 3 bases and J by 8 bases, with 9 bases of the junction left unmatched. CDR1 LNHDA and CDR2 SQIVND come from the germline V gene (reference sequence). The CDR3 here is CASSIPGTAVEAFF. For the CDR3, the DNA is TGTGCCAGTAGTATCCCCGGGACAGCCGTGGAAGCTTTCTTT.

This rearrangement joins TRBV2 to TRBJ2-7; D is unclear. Trimming shortened V by 3 bases and J by 7 bases, and 16 bases separated the two germline ends. The germline V gene encodes CDR1 SNHLY and CDR2 FYNNEI. This CDR3 has 14 amino acids. CDR3 nucleotides: TGTGCCAGCAGTGATTCCCCAGATACACGGGAGCAGTACTTC. It translates to CASSDSPDTREQYF.

On this clone: Other DNA sequences of this sample code for an identical CDR3. The V call is TRBV5-1, the J call TRBJ1-3; D call uncertain. The CDR3 consists of 15 residues. Per the germline V gene, CDR1 is SGHRS and CDR2 is YFSETQ. The V gene lost 4 bases and the J gene lost 0 bases, with 11 bases spanning the gap. The CDR3 region is CASSLEGSSGNTIYF. The CDR3 bases are TGCGCCAGCAGCCTTGAGGGCTCCTCTGGAAACACCATATATTTT.

This rearrangement joins TRBV5-1 to TRBJ2-2, with 10 bases aligning to TRBD1. J gave up 14 bases and V 4 bases, and 8 bases lay outside the gene matches. This CDR3 is 13 amino acids long. Looked up from germline, CDR1 is SGHRS and CDR2 is YFSETQ. The CDR3 region has the DNA TGCGCCAGCAGCACCGGGACAGGGGCCGATCTGTTTTTT. Translated: CASSTGTGADLFF.

The chain couples TRBV7-2 to TRBJ2-4; D is ambiguous. V dropped 1 base and J dropped 3 bases, with 16 bases sitting between them. Germline loops: CDR1 SGHTA, CDR2 FQGNSA. The CDR3 totals 17 residues. CDR3 residues: CASSLDPGRIYKNIQYF. The DNA for the CDR3 is TGTGCCAGCAGCTTAGATCCAGGACGAATATACAAAAACATTCAGTACTTC.

The CDR3 loop is CASSLGTPNTEAFF. CDR3 sequence (DNA): TGTGCCAGCTCACTCGGCACGCCGAACACTGAAGCTTTCTTT. V is TRBV18 and J is TRBJ1-1; D remains ambiguous. The CDR3 runs to 14 residues. Trimming pared 4 bases from V and 1 base from J, leaving 10 bases between. The V gene's germline CDR1 is KGHSH and CDR2 LQKENI.

The CDR3 is CASRTDMNTEAFF. CDR3 bases: TGTGCCAGCAGGACAGATATGAACACTGAAGCTTTCTTT. The chain is built from TRBV2 and TRBJ1-1; D perhaps matches TRBD1 (5 bases). This CDR3 comprises 13 residues. The V and J ends lost 6 bases and 0 bases respectively, with 8 bases between them. Germline CDR1 is SNHLY and CDR2 is FYNNEI.

J is TRBJ2-1 and V is TRBV18, with no clear D. Germline V lookup: CDR1 KGHSH, CDR2 LQKENI. V was pared by 6 bases and J by 1 base, with 16 bases between. The CDR3 totals 16 residues. CDR3 sequence reads: CASSLQASGSYNEQFF. For the CDR3, the DNA is TGTGCCAGCTCTCTCCAGGCTTCCGGTTCCTACAATGAGCAGTTCTTC. Filled out from reference TRBV18 and TRBJ2-1, the complete variable domain reads NAGVMQNPRHLVRRRGQEARLRCSPMKGHSHVYWYRQLPEEGLKFMVYLQKENIIDESGMPKERFSAEFPKEGPSILRIQQVVRGDSAAYFCASSLQASGSYNEQFFGPGTRLTVL.

The chain has TRBV5-1 and TRBJ2-7; D may be TRBD2 (7 bases). There are 18 residues in the CDR3. Germline V gives CDR1 SGHRS, CDR2 YFSETQ. V dropped 2 bases and J dropped 4 bases, with 25 bases sitting between them. This CDR3 reads CASSFIVVPGGAKYEQYF. CDR3 coding DNA: TGCGCCAGCAGCTTTATAGTTGTCCCGGGGGGCGCAAAATACGAGCAGTACTTC. Based on the CDR3 plus reference TRBV5-1 and TRBJ2-7, the full variable domain is KAGVTQTPRYLIKTRGQQVTLSCSPISGHRSVSWYQQTPGQGLQFLFEYFSETQRNKGNFPGRFSGRQFSNSRSEMNVSTLELGDSALYLCASSFIVVPGGAKYEQYFGPGTRLTVT.

This chain joins TRBV6-5 and TRBJ2-2; D might be TRBD2 (6 bases). Trimming removed 6 bases from V and 5 bases from J, with 10 bases in between. Germline values: CDR1 MNHEY, CDR2 SVGAGI. CDR3 length: 13 amino acids. CDR3 sequence (DNA): TGTGCCAGCAGCCAAGGGAGGACCGGGGAGCTGTTTTTT. Its translation is CASSQGRTGELFF.

The V gene is TRBV11-2, the J gene TRBJ1-2; D unclear. Per the germline V gene, CDR1 is SGHAT and CDR2 is FQNNGV. V shed 0 bases and J shed 6 bases, with 8 bases lying between them. This CDR3 is built from 13 residues. The CDR3 here is CASSLDTWNGYTF. CDR3 coding DNA: TGTGCCAGCAGCTTAGATACATGGAATGGCTACACCTTC.

The rearrangement uses TRBV5-6 and TRBJ2-5; 9 bases are a match to TRBD1. Trimming took 4 bases from V and 3 from J; bases not matched to a gene: 10. Germline V gene lookup returns CDR1 SGHDT and CDR2 YYEEEE. The CDR3 runs 16 residues. CDR3 in DNA: TGTGCCAGCAGCCCGGGGACAGGGACAACCGAAGAGACCCAGTACTTC. Its protein product is CASSPGTGTTEETQYF.

The chain carries TRBV27 and TRBJ2-2, with D maybe TRBD1 (6 bases). Trimming stripped 6 bases from V and 4 bases from J, with 12 bases between. CDR3 length equals 14 residues. The V gene's germline CDR1 is MNHEY and CDR2 SMNVEV (reference sequence). The CDR3 protein is CASSQGRGTGELFF. CDR3 nucleotide sequence: TGTGCCAGCAGCCAGGGGAGAGGCACCGGGGAGCTGTTTTTT.

The chain joins TRBV6-2 or TRBV6-3 to TRBJ2-7; D is undetermined. The CDR3 spans 16 residues. Germline CDR1 reads MNHEY; CDR2 reads SVGEGT. The V and J ends lost 6 bases and 0 bases respectively, with 18 bases between them. CDR3 DNA sequence: TGTGCCAGCAGCCTATTGGATTTTAAGAGCTCCTACGAGCAGTACTTC. Translation: CASSLLDFKSSYEQYF.

The chain uses TRBV5-1 and TRBJ2-1, with D tentatively TRBD1 (5 bases). This CDR3 has 13 residues. The germline V and J ends were trimmed by 4 bases and 6 bases, with 11 bases remaining between them. The germline V gene has CDR1 SGHRS and CDR2 YFSETQ. This CDR3 is CASSLPGSNEQFF. The DNA of the CDR3 is TGCGCCAGCAGCCTACCAGGGTCCAATGAGCAGTTCTTC.

V and J are TRBV13 and TRBJ2-1; D gene uncertain. Looked up from germline, CDR1 is PRHDT and CDR2 is FYEKMQ (reference sequence). Between the trimmed V and J ends, which lost 5 bases and 5 bases, there was a span of 4 bases. The CDR3 contains 11 residues. The CDR3 sequence is CASSPDNEQFF. The CDR3 DNA follows: TGTGCCAGCAGCCCCGACAATGAGCAGTTCTTC.

The chain employs TRBV15 and TRBJ2-4; no firm D call. CDR3 length: 15 amino acids. The germline V gene encodes CDR1 LNHNV and CDR2 YYDKDF (reference sequence). V shed 2 bases and J shed 5 bases, with 13 bases lying between them. The CDR3 region is CATSRPAKGQNIQYF. DNA for the CDR3: TGTGCCACCAGCAGACCTGCCAAAGGCCAAAACATTCAGTACTTC.

V gene TRBV6-5 combines with J gene TRBJ2-5; D possibly corresponds to TRBD2 (8 bases). The CDR3 loop spans 15 amino acids. Between the trimmed V and J ends, which lost 6 bases and 9 bases, there was a span of 23 bases. Germline V gives CDR1 MNHEY, CDR2 SVGAGI. The CDR3 DNA sequence: TGTGCCAGCAGCTCCGGGAGGGGGCTAGCGGGTTCCCAGTACTTC. Its translation is CASSSGRGLAGSQYF.

The chain has TRBV19 and TRBJ2-3; 8 nucleotides match TRBD2. Losses at the gene ends were 6 bases for V and 5 bases for J; bases not matched to a gene: 7. Germline V gene data show CDR1 as LNHDA and CDR2 as SQIVND (reference sequence). The CDR3 runs to 14 residues. This CDR3 reads CASSPGGARDTQYF. CDR3 sequence (DNA): TGTGCCAGTAGCCCGGGAGGGGCCCGAGATACGCAGTATTTT.

V gene TRBV2 combines with J gene TRBJ1-5, with D hard to call. Germline CDR1 and CDR2: SNHLY and FYNNEI. The CDR3 consists of 15 residues. V lost 4 bases, J lost 4 bases, and 14 bases lay in between. This chain's CDR3 is CASSARTVKNQPQHF. In DNA form, the CDR3 reads TGTGCCAGCAGTGCCCGGACGGTTAAAAATCAGCCCCAGCATTTT.